Detailed here is one TCR beta chain. No antigen is known for it. Qualities for individual bases were not recorded, and no much larger clone is one base off. The CDR3 spans 14 residues, from the cysteine through the phenylalanine. The only DNA kept is the CDR3, 42 bases in frame from the first base. V and J are truncated by 6 bases and 4 bases respectively, leaving an intervening sequence of 14 bases. Via the germline V gene (reference sequence), CDR1 is LNHDA and CDR2 SQIVND. This entry comes from a study of cytomegalovirus exposure and HLA in healthy donors (TCRdb year 2017). Background for the entire study: According to an earlier analysis of 587 of the donors, about 190 million T cells yielded roughly 100 million unique TCR beta sequences and about 280 Gb of sequence data. Roughly 300 gigabases of sequencing data and around 80 million unique TCR sequences made up an early release that covered fewer than 650 HLA-typed donors. Among the 398 genotyped donors, approximately 82% belonged to the genetic ancestry cluster associated with self-reported Caucasian donors. The study was designed to test whether signatures of past pathogen exposure could be identified by cataloging public T cell receptors. The study profiled the T cell repertoires of 500 to 800 subjects by immunosequencing and related them to cytomegalovirus serostatus. A separate validation cohort of 90 to 150 different subjects was used in addition to the approximately 670-subject first cohort. To predict cytomegalovirus infection status, the study brought together high-throughput TCR immunosequencing, statistical association of individual TCRs with disease status, and machine learning. A later analysis re-analyzed previously published TCR beta repertoires from 600 to 850 donors and added high-resolution HLA genotyping to study TCR occurrence patterns. Rather than drawing on any new phenotypic data, the later analysis identified candidate immune exposures from TCR beta sequences and the way those sequences occurred across donors. An earlier analysis of 587 of the donors applied high-throughput TCR beta sequencing to assess whether each TCR beta V gene segment acted as functional or pseudogenic. Donor age, sex, ethnicity and CMV serostatus were collected together with the repertoire data. A later genetic analysis took genome-wide SNP genotypes for about three fifths of the roughly 670 donors and used that subset as a discovery cohort. All discovery cohort repertoires had been generated using a single sequencing platform. Both class I and class II loci were covered by HLA typing, at four-digit resolution. Typing coverage differed by locus: A, B, C, DRB1 and DQB1 were typed in about 629-640 donors, DQA1 in 500 to 550, DPA1 in 606, and DPB1 in 472. A handful of DR-DQ haplotypes were handled as single units for association and clustering because linkage in the cohort was strong. Among around 400 genotyped donors of the cohort, an average of 235,054 unique TCR beta nucleotide sequences were sequenced per donor, roughly 20% of them non-productive. General findings and caveats noted by the study authors: A later analysis found that most CMV-associated TCR beta chains appeared HLA-restricted, with HLA associations seemingly driven largely by CMV exposure. Most TCR sequences were seen in very few donors, while some public TCRs were found in many individuals. Because HLA typing was missing for some donors at each locus, association tests included only the typed subset. A later analysis reported that several top co-occurrence clusters appeared linked to parvovirus B19, influenza, CMV and Epstein-Barr virus. In a later analysis, HLA-associated TCR beta chains were found to be more clonally expanded and to have lower generation probabilities than equally common non-associated chains. A further reported finding was that TCR beta sequences accurately predicted the HLA-A and HLA-B alleles for most subjects in the first cohort. A group of highly shared sequence variants was considered likely to be a technical artifact of the sequencing pipeline. Because counts were too low, seventeen rarely observed V segments, including chromosome 9 orphons, were excluded from the earlier analysis of some 590 of the donors. The classifier was reported to diagnose cytomegalovirus status with high specificity and sensitivity in both the original and validation cohorts. Only TCR beta chains were sequenced in this cohort, and the absence of alpha or paired-chain data limited detectable features. In vitro tests confirmed that three of the cytomegalovirus-associated TCR beta chains recognize cytomegalovirus antigens. A total of around 150 TCR beta chains were listed by the study as associated with cytomegalovirus. V-gene and J-gene trimming of TCR beta chains was associated with a missense DCLRE1C variant in a later genetic analysis, and the association was replicated in an independent cohort. Some IMGT-functional V segments, including TRBV6-2 and TRBV6-3, could not be distinguished by the 87-base-pair reads and were therefore excluded. The presence/absence analyses assumed that sequencing depth was roughly uniform across donors, and that assumption may not be true. Assigning TCR associations to individual alleles was difficult when HLA alleles, especially DR and DQ, strongly co-occurred. Linkage disequilibrium might explain the correlated functional status among segregating V segments, but an unknown experimental factor could not be ruled out. According to the authors, the approach could potentially be generalized to other disease states and immunological phenotypes. According to a later genetic analysis, donors in an Asian-associated ancestry cluster had fewer N-insertions in productive TCRs than the approximately 630-donor mean. An earlier analysis of 587 of the donors showed that most TCR beta V segments appeared in productive rearrangements either about 87% or about 30% of the time, which broadly matched IMGT annotations. A later analysis found that TCR association rates varied across HLA loci, with DRB1 alleles showing the most associated TCRs and HLA-C alleles the fewest. For the cohort, immune exposure information was limited to CMV serostatus. In a later analysis, some 17,000 TCR beta sequences were associated with specific HLA alleles at a false discovery rate of 0.05.

The cohort comprised under 700 healthy bone marrow donors. At the time of sampling, every cohort member was nominally healthy, though immune exposures that went unrecorded were likely present. Of the 670 or so cohort members, 250 to 300 had positive CMV serostatus and approximately 400 had negative CMV serostatus, and CMV serostatus was not recorded for the donor. Each donor provided a peripheral blood sample, and peripheral blood mononuclear cells were used for TCR beta sequencing. The Qiagen DNeasy Blood Extraction Kit was used to extract genomic DNA from the blood cell samples. Library creation used the immunoSEQ multiplex PCR assay. For the multiplex PCR, a mixture combining 60 forward primers for TCR Vbeta segments and 13 reverse primers for TCR Jbeta segments was used. A multiplex PCR assay on genomic DNA amplified the CDR3 region of rearranged TCR beta genes. On the Illumina HiSeq System, the amplified TCR beta libraries were sequenced as 87-base-pair reads. The original methods were these. A later analysis counted about 82 million unique TCR beta chains across the 666 repertoires, and around 9.9 million of these chains were shared by at least two donors. Raw reads were error-corrected and collapsed into unique sequences with a nearest-neighbor algorithm that merged closely related sequences to remove PCR and sequencing errors. To assign V, D and J gene segments, CDR3 sequences were aligned to IMGT reference sequences. For a sequence to be retained, at least a six-nucleotide match to both a V gene segment and a J gene segment was required. Rearrangements were called productive when the CDR3 lacked stop codons and stayed in frame with V and J; all others were non-productive. Following IMGT convention, CDR3 was defined as the stretch from the second conserved V-encoded cysteine up to the conserved J-encoded phenylalanine. The earlier analysis of about 590 of the donors excluded sequences that lacked an unambiguous match to a single V gene segment. In an earlier analysis of a few hundred of the donors, V segments were called functional above 56.7% productive rearrangements and were called segregating when the between-donor standard deviation exceeded 5%. A statistical classification framework was built for diagnosing cytomegalovirus status from the catalog of TCR beta chain sequences. V and J gene assignment, in a later analysis, came from comparing TCR nucleotide sequences with IMGT/GENE-DB human TR gene sequences. The TCRdist pipeline was used in a later analysis to assign CDR3 sequences and most-parsimonious VDJ recombination scenarios. A later analysis defined each TCR beta chain by its CDR3 amino acid sequence plus V-gene family, and excluded reads lacking a unique V-gene family. A later analysis removed 450 to 600 highly shared, low-generation-probability nucleotide sequences to deal with suspected cross-contamination and a sequencing artifact. A later analysis calculated a clonal expansion index for each public chain from normalized within-repertoire ranks of inferred template counts. In a later analysis, generation probabilities were computed using a VDJ recombination model fitted to out-of-frame rearrangements, and the results were checked against IGoR. Hypergeometric tests were used in a later analysis to score TCR-TCR, TCR-HLA and TCR-CMV co-occurrence, with a repertoire-size bias correction applied to the TCR pairs. A later analysis estimated false discovery rates by permuting HLA or CMV assignments 20 times. In a later analysis, co-occurring TCRs were grouped using DBSCAN, with TCRdist sequence similarity added in when clustering inside HLA-allele-positive subsets. For co-occurrence clustering, repertoires with fewer than 30,000 or more than 120,000 public chains were excluded, along with several repertoires with anomalous nucleotide sharing. What TCRdb holds here is the immuneACCESS table cut down to in-frame rearrangements. Part of the clones is not present; checked against another copy, under half of the missing clones reflect an unresolved V gene, and the others are unexplained. For V, J and clone size, that table is used; D and trimming come from the DNA. The sample records 150,000 to 200,000 clones, approximately 72% of which are singletons. Under 2.5% of the sample is taken by the ten largest.

The TCR was taken from a human donor in good health. The sample was PBMCs. Recombination linked TRBV19 to TRBJ2-3; 6 matching bases give a weak D call of TRBD2. The DNA is TGTGCCAGTAGCCCTATGCGGGGCTCAGATACGCAGTATTTT. It specifies CASSPMRGSDTQYF.